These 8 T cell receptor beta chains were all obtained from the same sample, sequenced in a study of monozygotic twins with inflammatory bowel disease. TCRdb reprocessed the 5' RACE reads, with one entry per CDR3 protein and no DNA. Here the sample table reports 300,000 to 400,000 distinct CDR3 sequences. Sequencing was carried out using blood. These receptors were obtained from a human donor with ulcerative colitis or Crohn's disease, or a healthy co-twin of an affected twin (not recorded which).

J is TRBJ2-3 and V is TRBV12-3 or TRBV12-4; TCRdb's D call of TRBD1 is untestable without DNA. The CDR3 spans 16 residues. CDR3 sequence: CASRGGLHPYGDTQYF.

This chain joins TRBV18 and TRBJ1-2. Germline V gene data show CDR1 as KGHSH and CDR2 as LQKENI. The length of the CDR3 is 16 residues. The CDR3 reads CASSPTTQTWVDGYTF. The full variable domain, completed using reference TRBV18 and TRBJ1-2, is NAGVMQNPRHLVRRRGQEARLRCSPMKGHSHVYWYRQLPEEGLKFMVYLQKENIIDESGMPKERFSAEFPKEGPSILRIQQVVRGDSAAYFCASSPTTQTWVDGYTFGSGTRLTVV.

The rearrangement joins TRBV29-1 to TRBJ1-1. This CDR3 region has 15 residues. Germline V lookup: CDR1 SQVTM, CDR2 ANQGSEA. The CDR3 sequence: CSAHPPGGSNTEAFF.

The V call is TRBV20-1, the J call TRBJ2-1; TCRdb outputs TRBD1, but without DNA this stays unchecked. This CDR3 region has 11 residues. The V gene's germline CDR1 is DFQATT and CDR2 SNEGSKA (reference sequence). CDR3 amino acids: CSASSGQGQFF.

The CDR3 loop is CASGGLAGADTQYF. V and J are TRBV21-1 and TRBJ2-3; checking the TCRdb D call of TRBD2 is not possible without DNA. TRBV21-1 is flagged as a pseudogene. The CDR3 spans 14 residues.

The CDR3 protein is CASSLWASGSGEDTQYF. The V gene is TRBV7-2, the J gene TRBJ2-3; no DNA is available, so the TRBD2 call from TCRdb remains unchecked. CDR1 and CDR2 from the germline V gene are SGHTA and FQGNSA. CDR3 length equals 17 residues.

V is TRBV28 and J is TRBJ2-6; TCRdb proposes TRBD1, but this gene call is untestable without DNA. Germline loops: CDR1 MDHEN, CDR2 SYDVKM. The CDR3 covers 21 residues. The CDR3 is CASSSGTFPFPPIAGANVLTF. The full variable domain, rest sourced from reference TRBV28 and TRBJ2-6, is DVKVTQSSRYLVKRTGEKVFLECVQDMDHENMFWYRQDPGLGLRLIYFSYDVKMKEKGDIPEGYSVSREKKERFSLILESASTNQTSMYLCASSSGTFPFPPIAGANVLTFGAGSRLTVL.

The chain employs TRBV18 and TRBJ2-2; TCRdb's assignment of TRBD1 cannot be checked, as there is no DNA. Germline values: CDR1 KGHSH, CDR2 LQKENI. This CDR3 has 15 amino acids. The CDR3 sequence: CASSPPPGFLTELFF.